The 14 T cell receptor beta chains listed next were all sequenced from one sample in a study of shared clonotypes between healthy human individuals. Clones were read by immunoSEQ multiplex PCR, and TCRdb kept only the in-frame ones, dropping some. The repertoire includes 800,000 to 950,000 clones, around 96% of them detected once, and less than 0.25% sits in the top ten. It was CD45RO-negative cells, positively selected for CCR7, that made up naive CD8 cells, with terminally differentiated effector memory CD45RA+ cells excluded. Sequenced: naive CD8+ T cells sorted from blood. Receptors originate from a man aged 25-45 years in good health.

This clone occurred once. The V and J genes are TRBV21-1 and TRBJ2-2. TRBV21-1 is a known pseudogene. The CDR3 has 16 amino acids. CDR3 amino acids: CASSKVGDPNTGELFF. The CDR3 DNA follows: TGTGCCAGCAGCAAAGTGGGGGACCCTAACACCGGGGAGCTGTTTTTT.

The chain is built from TRBV1 and TRBJ2-6; the table's D gene call, TRBD2, was not cross checked with the DNA. TRBV1 is a recognized pseudogene. The CDR3 runs to 16 residues. The CDR3 reads CTSRSGAQSRANVLTF. DNA of the CDR3: TGCACCAGCAGGAGTGGAGCACAAAGTCGGGCCAACGTCCTGACTTTC.

The rearrangement links TRBV11-2 to TRBJ2-5; D is unclear. V lost 4 bases and J 2 bases, leaving 14 bases between the germline ends. The CDR3 sequence is 15 residues long. Germline V gene data show CDR1 as SGHAT and CDR2 as FQNNGV. The CDR3 spells CASSSPLGRQETQYF. CDR3 nucleotides: TGTGCCAGCAGCTCCCCGCTAGGTCGGCAAGAGACCCAGTACTTC.

The V and J genes are TRBV29-1 and TRBJ1-1; D perhaps matches TRBD1 (5 bases). Germline V lookup: CDR1 SQVTM, CDR2 ANQGSEA. V shed 3 bases and J shed 7 bases, with 12 bases lying between them. The CDR3 totals 12 residues. CDR3 protein: CSVDGGRLEAFF. CDR3 DNA: TGCAGCGTTGATGGGGGGAGGCTTGAAGCTTTCTTT.

The chain is built from TRBV10-1 and TRBJ2-5, with D tentatively TRBD2 (6 bases). Germline CDR1 reads WNHNN; CDR2 reads SYGVQD (reference sequence). CDR3 length: 15 amino acids. Trimming pared 7 bases from V and 7 bases from J, leaving 22 bases between. The CDR3 loop reads CASTPIGNSGGTQYF. DNA of the CDR3: TGCGCCAGCACCCCGATTGGAAATAGCGGTGGGACCCAGTACTTC.

The genes are TRBV7-9 and TRBJ2-2, with 9 bases fitting TRBD2. The CDR3 spans 16 residues. The germline CDR1 and CDR2 sequences are SEHNR and FQNEAQ (reference sequence). Germline trimming cut 5 bases from V and 3 bases from J; bases unmatched to any gene: 7. CDR3 region: CASSVMTSGYTGELFF. CDR3 bases: TGTGCCAGCAGCGTAATGACTAGCGGTTACACCGGGGAGCTGTTTTTT.

This chain links TRBV5-1 with TRBJ2-7; 7 positions match TRBD2. The CDR3 has 13 residues. The junction had 5 bases not matched to a gene; V was cut back by 4 bases and J by 4 bases. CDR1 is SGHRS, CDR2 YFSETQ, per germline. CDR3 nucleotides: TGCGCCAGCAGCCACCCAGCGGGATACGAGCAGTACTTC. Its translation: CASSHPAGYEQYF.

The V call is TRBV5-4, the J call TRBJ2-7; 7 positions match TRBD1. CDR3 length equals 14 residues. J was trimmed by 5 bases and V by 5 bases; bases with no gene match: 10. Germline V gene lookup returns CDR1 SGHNT and CDR2 YYREEE (reference sequence). CDR3 DNA sequence: TGTGCCAGCAGTCCGCTGGACAGGTGGCACGAGCAGTACTTC. Protein sequence: CASSPLDRWHEQYF.

This clone has only one observation. This rearrangement joins TRBV29-1 to TRBJ2-2, with TRBD1 identical over 8 bases. The CDR3 is made up of 15 amino acids. With V trimmed by 3 bases and J by 6 bases, 9 bases remained unmatched. The germline V gene encodes CDR1 SQVTM and CDR2 ANQGSEA. The CDR3 bases are TGCAGCGTTGAGGCCCGGACAGGGTCTCCCGGGGAGCTGTTTTTT. Its translation: CSVEARTGSPGELFF.

The J gene is TRBJ1-4, the V gene TRBV11-2, with TRBD1 identical over 7 bases. Germline CDR1 reads SGHAT; CDR2 reads FQNNGV. The CDR3 covers 16 residues. The V and J ends lost 5 bases and 6 bases, in that order; junction bases with no gene match: 12. Here the CDR3 DNA reads TGTGCCAGCAGCACAACGACAGGGATCTGGGATGAAAAACTGTTTTTT. This codes for CASSTTTGIWDEKLFF.

The chain joins TRBV7-2 to TRBJ2-2, with D perhaps matching TRBD2 (5 bases). Trimming shortened V by 4 bases and J by 3 bases, and 12 bases separated the two germline ends. This CDR3 contains 15 residues. The germline V gene encodes CDR1 SGHTA and CDR2 FQGNSA. The CDR3 reads CASSSGLSHTGELFF. As DNA, the CDR3 is TGTGCCAGCAGCTCCGGACTGTCGCACACCGGGGAGCTGTTTTTT.

The chain recombines TRBV5-1 with TRBJ2-1, with 13 nucleotides matching TRBD2. CDR1 and CDR2 from the germline V gene are SGHRS and YFSETQ. Germline trimming cut 0 bases from V and 4 bases from J; bases unmatched to any gene: 10. The CDR3 covers 19 residues. CDR3 region: CASSLDTSGRVLGYNEQFF. The DNA of the CDR3 is TGCGCCAGCAGCTTGGACACTAGCGGGAGGGTCCTAGGATACAATGAGCAGTTCTTC.

This chain links TRBV10-3 with TRBJ2-7; D unresolved. Germline lookup yields CDR1 ENHRY and CDR2 SYGVKD. V gave up 3 bases and J gave up 0 bases, with 9 bases separating them. The CDR3 length is 14 residues. The CDR3 loop reads CAISEWASSYEQYF. For the CDR3, the DNA is TGTGCCATCAGTGAATGGGCGAGCTCCTACGAGCAGTACTTC.

Notes on this clone: At one boundary the junction diverges from the germline segment, which might be a read error. V usage is TRBV7-9 and J usage is TRBJ2-7; D is undetermined. The CDR3 is made up of 13 amino acids. CDR1 and CDR2 (germline): SEHNR, FQNEAQ (reference sequence). CDR3 residues: CASSLATTYEQYF. DNA of the CDR3: TGTGCCAGCAGCTTAGCAACGACCTATGAGCAGTACTTC.